This T cell receptor (beta chain) was profiled in a study of cytomegalovirus exposure and HLA in healthy donors (TCRdb year 2017). Turning to the overall study: In an earlier analysis of approximately 500 of the donors, 276 Gb of sequence data and 100 million or so unique TCR beta sequences from 180 million or so T cells were reported. To study patterns of TCR occurrence, a later analysis re-analyzed previously published TCR beta repertoires from hundreds of donors and added high-resolution HLA genotyping. Class I and class II HLA loci were covered by the typing at four-digit resolution. Besides the first cohort of approximately 710 subjects, a separate validation cohort made up of over a hundred different subjects was used. Roughly five DR-DQ haplotypes were handled as single units for association and clustering, since linkage in the cohort was strong. Of the roughly 410 genotyped donors, 80% to 90% were placed in the genetic ancestry cluster associated with self-reported Caucasian donors. An early release covering just under 650 HLA-typed donors comprised about 320 gigabases of sequencing data and some 79 million unique TCR sequences. A later genetic analysis used genome-wide SNP genotypes for about 65% of the roughly 670 donors, treating that subset as a discovery cohort. To predict cytomegalovirus infection status, the study brought together high-throughput TCR immunosequencing, statistical association of individual TCRs with disease status, and machine learning. The study was designed to test whether signatures of past pathogen exposure could be identified by cataloging public T cell receptors. The T cell repertoires of 666 subjects were profiled by immunosequencing and related to cytomegalovirus serostatus. Donor age, sex, ethnicity and CMV serostatus were compiled alongside the repertoire data. Every discovery cohort repertoire had been produced on one sequencing platform. In the later analysis, no new phenotypic data were used to find candidate immune exposures; instead, reliance was placed on TCR beta sequences and their occurrence across donors. On average, roughly 240,000 unique TCR beta nucleotide sequences were sequenced per donor among a few hundred genotyped donors of the cohort, with roughly 19% of those sequences being non-productive. The number of typed donors differed by locus: roughly 629-640 for A, B, C, DRB1 and DQB1; roughly 510 for DQA1; 606 for DPA1; and 450 to 480 for DPB1. In an earlier analysis of 587 of the donors, high-throughput TCR beta sequencing was used to judge whether each TCR beta V gene segment behaved as functional or pseudogenic.

The receptor library was made with the immunoSEQ multiplex PCR assay. For the multiplex PCR, a mixture combining 60 forward primers for TCR Vbeta segments and 13 reverse primers for TCR Jbeta segments was used. Amplification of the CDR3 region of rearranged TCR beta genes was performed with a multiplex PCR assay on genomic DNA. On the Illumina HiSeq System, the amplified TCR beta libraries were sequenced as 87-base-pair reads. The authors' analysis ran thus. A later analysis counted about 80 million unique TCR beta chains across the 670 or so repertoires, and 9.5 million to 11 million of these chains were shared by at least two donors. Raw reads were error-corrected and collapsed into unique sequences with a nearest-neighbor algorithm that merged closely related sequences to remove PCR and sequencing errors. V, D and J gene segments were assigned by aligning CDR3 sequences to IMGT reference sequences. Each retained sequence needed at least a six-nucleotide match to both a V gene segment and a J gene segment. A rearrangement counted as productive if the CDR3 had no stop codons and remained in frame with V and J, and every other rearrangement counted as non-productive. CDR3 was defined by IMGT convention, running from the second conserved V-encoded cysteine to the conserved J-encoded phenylalanine. The earlier analysis of about 560 of the donors excluded any sequence lacking an unambiguous match to a single V gene segment. An earlier analysis of roughly 590 of the donors called V segments functional above 56.7% productive rearrangements and segregating when the between-donor standard deviation exceeded 5%. A statistical classification framework was built for diagnosing cytomegalovirus status from the catalog of TCR beta chain sequences. A later analysis assigned V and J genes by comparing TCR nucleotide sequences with IMGT/GENE-DB human TR gene sequences. A later analysis assigned CDR3 sequences and most-parsimonious VDJ recombination scenarios with the TCRdist pipeline. In a later analysis, each TCR beta chain was defined by its CDR3 amino acid sequence together with its V-gene family, and reads without a unique V-gene family were excluded. In a later analysis, 450 to 600 highly shared, low-generation-probability nucleotide sequences were removed to address suspected cross-contamination and a sequencing artifact. In a later analysis, a clonal expansion index for each public chain was calculated from normalized within-repertoire ranks of inferred template counts. In a later analysis, generation probabilities were computed using a VDJ recombination model fitted to out-of-frame rearrangements, and the results were checked against IGoR. In a later analysis, hypergeometric tests were used to score TCR-TCR, TCR-HLA and TCR-CMV co-occurrence, with a repertoire-size bias correction applied to TCR pairs. To estimate false discovery rates, a later analysis permuted the HLA or CMV assignments 20 times. In a later analysis, co-occurring TCRs were grouped using DBSCAN, and TCRdist sequence similarity was added for clustering within HLA-allele-positive subsets. For co-occurrence clustering, repertoires with fewer than 30,000 or more than 120,000 public chains were excluded, along with five repertoires with anomalous nucleotide sharing. In TCRdb, the immuneACCESS table is reduced to in-frame sequences with V and J assigned. These tables do not hold every clone; where another copy was compared, an unresolved V gene accounts for under half, and the others remain unexplained. V and J calls and clone size are as listed in that table; D and trimming were resolved from the DNA. The sample records around 180,000 clones, around 77% of which are singletons. Around 2.2% of the sample is in the top ten clones.

A remark on this clone: The specificity of this receptor is unknown. No base quality values were provided; no much bigger clone lies one nucleotide off.

The study at large found these results: Compared with the approximately 670-donor mean, donors in an Asian-associated ancestry cluster had fewer N-insertions in productive TCRs, according to a later genetic analysis. The classifier was reported to diagnose cytomegalovirus status with high specificity and sensitivity in both the original and validation cohorts. Some IMGT-functional V segments, including TRBV6-2 and TRBV6-3, could not be distinguished by the 87-base-pair reads and were therefore excluded. At a false discovery rate of 0.05, a later analysis linked around 17,000 TCR beta sequences to specific HLA alleles. This cohort had only TCR beta chains sequenced, and the lack of alpha or paired-chain data limited which features could be detected. In a later analysis, HLA-associated TCR beta chains showed more clonal expansion and lower generation probabilities than non-associated chains that were equally common. V-gene and J-gene trimming of TCR beta chains was associated with a missense DCLRE1C variant in a later genetic analysis, and the association was replicated in an independent cohort. Most TCR sequences were seen in very few donors, while some public TCRs were found in many individuals. A later analysis found that TCR association rates varied across HLA loci, with DRB1 alleles showing the most associated TCRs and HLA-C alleles the fewest. A further reported finding was that TCR beta sequences accurately predicted the HLA-A and HLA-B alleles for most subjects in the first cohort. Linkage disequilibrium might explain the correlated functional status among segregating V segments, but an unknown experimental factor could not be ruled out. CMV serostatus was the only immune exposure information available for the cohort. Most CMV-associated TCR beta chains appeared to be HLA-restricted in a later analysis, and the HLA associations seemed to be driven largely by CMV exposure. Because counts were too low, more than 15 rarely observed V segments, including chromosome 9 orphons, were left out of the earlier analysis of 587 of the donors. In an earlier analysis of several hundred of the donors, most TCR beta V segments were observed in productive rearrangements about 87% or about 30% of the time, broadly matching IMGT annotations. In vitro tests confirmed that a few of the cytomegalovirus-associated TCR beta chains recognize cytomegalovirus antigens. When HLA alleles, especially DR and DQ, strongly co-occurred, attributing TCR associations to individual alleles was difficult. The authors suggested that the approach could potentially be generalized to other disease states and immunological phenotypes. Several of the top co-occurrence clusters appeared to be linked to parvovirus B19, influenza, CMV and Epstein-Barr virus, according to a later analysis. The presence/absence analyses assumed that sequencing depth was roughly uniform across donors, and that assumption may not be true. Because HLA typing was unavailable for some donors at each locus, only the typed subset was used in association tests. In the study, approximately 160 TCR beta chains were listed as associated with cytomegalovirus. A cluster of highly shared sequence variants was judged likely to represent a technical artifact of the sequencing pipeline.

Taken from cysteine to phenylalanine, the CDR3 has 14 residues. Of the read, only the CDR3 DNA is kept; its 42 bases are in frame from base 1. Germline trimming amounts to 1 base on V and 1 base on J, with 1 as the count of junction bases outside the gene matches. The germline V gene (reference sequence) provides CDR1 SGHKS and CDR2 YYEKEE. The cohort consisted of 650 to 850 healthy bone marrow donors. Cohort members were all nominally healthy when sampled, although unrecorded immune exposures were likely present. The donor was CMV seronegative and was included in the group of about 350 seronegative cohort members. A peripheral blood sample was provided by each donor, and peripheral blood mononuclear cells were used for TCR beta sequencing. Genomic DNA was extracted from the blood cell samples with the Qiagen DNeasy Blood Extraction Kit.

The rearrangement joined TRBV5-5 to TRBJ1-1, and 7 junction bases match TRBD1. Source material: PBMCs. This receptor was identified in a man in his fifties or sixties in good health and CMV-seronegative. The DNA sequence reads TGTGCCAGCAGCTTGAGGGACAGGAACACTGAAGCTTTCTTT. It is translated as CASSLRDRNTEAFF.